The 3 T cell receptor beta chains below come from one sample, sequenced in a study of T cell responses to AZD1222 COVID-19 vaccine. Clones were sequenced by immunoSEQ multiplex PCR, and TCRdb holds only the in-frame ones, with some missing. The sample holds under 150,000 clones, roughly nine tenths seen once. The source material was peripheral blood, sampled on day 0 of AZD1222 vaccination. Receptors were obtained from an adult in good health.

V usage is TRBV7-3 and J usage is TRBJ2-1; 9 nucleotides line up with TRBD2. Trimming took 1 base from V and 5 from J; bases not matched to a gene: 3. Germline CDR1 and CDR2: SGHTA and FQGTGA. This CDR3 is 15 amino acids long. CDR3 amino acids: CASSLIAGGDNEQFF. The CDR3 DNA follows: TGTGCCAGCAGCTTAATTGCGGGAGGGGACAATGAGCAGTTCTTC.

The gene calls are TRBV20-1 and TRBJ2-3; 9 positions match TRBD2. This CDR3 contains 17 residues. Germline V gives CDR1 DFQATT, CDR2 SNEGSKA (reference sequence). The V segment lost 3 bases and the J segment 1 base; nucleotides outside the gene matches: 11. CDR3 sequence: CSASPSGRGGGTDTQYF. The CDR3 nucleotides read TGCAGTGCTAGTCCCAGCGGGCGGGGGGGAGGCACAGATACGCAGTATTTT.

On this clone itself: One end of the junction fails to match germline, which may point to a read error. This chain joins TRBV3-1 (or the pseudogene TRBV3-2) and TRBJ1-2; D is unresolved. The CDR3 runs 12 residues. Germline CDR1 reads LGHDT; CDR2 reads YNNKEL (reference sequence). This CDR3 reads CASSQGERGRSF. The CDR3 DNA follows: TGTGCCAGCAGCCAAGGCGAACGCGGTAGGAGCTTC.